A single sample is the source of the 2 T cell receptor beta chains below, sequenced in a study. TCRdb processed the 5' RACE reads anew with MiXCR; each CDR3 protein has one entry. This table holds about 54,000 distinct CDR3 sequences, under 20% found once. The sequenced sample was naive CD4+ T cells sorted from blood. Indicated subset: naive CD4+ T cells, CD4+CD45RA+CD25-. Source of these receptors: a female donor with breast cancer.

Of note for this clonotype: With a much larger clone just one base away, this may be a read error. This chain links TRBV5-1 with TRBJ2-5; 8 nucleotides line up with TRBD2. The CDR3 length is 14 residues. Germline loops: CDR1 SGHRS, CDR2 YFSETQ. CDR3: CTSSPGTSQETQYF. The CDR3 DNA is TGCACCAGCAGCCCGGGGACTAGCCAAGAGACCCAGTACTTC.

This CDR3 reads CASSDFRVGYTF. The DNA for the CDR3 is TGTGCCAGCAGTGATTTCCGAGTGGGCTACACCTTC. The gene calls are TRBV2 and TRBJ1-2; no firm D call. This CDR3 contains 12 residues. Germline-derived CDR1 and CDR2 are SNHLY and FYNNEI. With 3 bases removed from V and 8 bases from J, the gap between germline ends came to 10 bases.